A single sample is the source of the 18 T cell receptor beta chains below, sequenced in a study of blood T cell repertoires in COVID-19 (TCRdb year 2020). Libraries were made using the immunoSEQ multiplex PCR assay. TCRdb stores this immuneACCESS table with in-frame sequences only. Part of the clones is absent; in the studies checked, under half of the shortfall reflects unresolved V genes, and no reason is known for the rest. The sample yields fewer than 70,000 clones; around 87% were counted once. The ten top clones hold more than 3% of the sample. Sequenced: peripheral blood. The receptors shown here come from a human donor in a cohort sampled during active COVID-19.

V is TRBV9 and J is TRBJ1-2, with D possibly being TRBD1 (5 bases). V lost 4 bases to trimming and J lost 2 bases, with 15 bases between them. This CDR3 spans 15 amino acids. Per the germline V gene, CDR1 is SGDLS and CDR2 is YYNGEE. CDR3 loop: CASSSSRAGNYGYTF. DNA of the CDR3: TGTGCCAGCAGCTCTTCCAGGGCAGGAAACTATGGCTACACCTTC.

Notes on this clone: Other DNA sequences in this specimen translate into the identical CDR3. The chain combines TRBV7-9 with TRBJ2-7; 7 nucleotides align to TRBD2. Trimming removed 4 bases from V and 2 bases from J; junction bases left unmatched: 11. Per the germline V gene, CDR1 is SEHNR and CDR2 is FQNEAQ (reference sequence). The CDR3 is 16 amino acids. The CDR3 DNA reads as TGTGCCAGCAGCTCCGGGGTTATGGGGGGGGCCTACGAGCAGTACTTC. This sequence encodes CASSSGVMGGAYEQYF.

The V call is TRBV4-3, the J call TRBJ2-6, with 12 bases that match TRBD1. J lost 4 bases, V lost 5 bases, and 3 bases had no gene match. The CDR3 length is 16 residues. Germline lookup yields CDR1 LGHNA and CDR2 YSLEER. The CDR3 DNA sequence: TGCGCCAGCAGCGGGACAGGGGGCGCGGGGGCCAACGTCCTGACTTTC. It encodes CASSGTGGAGANVLTF.

The gene calls are TRBV2 and TRBJ1-1; TRBD1 is a possible D gene (6 bases). Trimming took off 6 bases at V and 2 bases at J, with 13 bases between the two ends. Germline lookup yields CDR1 SNHLY and CDR2 FYNNEI. This CDR3 contains 14 residues. CDR3 nucleotides: TGTGCCAGCAGCTACAGGGCCTTTAACACTGAAGCTTTCTTT. Protein: CASSYRAFNTEAFF.

The chain joins TRBV29-1 to TRBJ1-2, with TRBD1 matching over 7 bases. Germline loops: CDR1 SQVTM, CDR2 ANQGSEA. This CDR3 is 15 amino acids long. J lost 4 bases, V lost 1 base, and 9 bases had no gene match. CDR3 sequence: CSVEAEGARIYGYTF. As DNA, the CDR3 is TGCAGCGTTGAAGCGGAGGGGGCGCGCATCTATGGCTACACCTTC.

This clone appeared a single time. The chain carries TRBV19 and TRBJ2-7; D is perhaps TRBD1 (5 bases). Germline CDR1 and CDR2: LNHDA and SQIVND (reference sequence). V was pared by 7 bases and J by 2 bases, with 9 bases between. The CDR3 consists of 12 residues. CDR3 region: CASTDSAYEQYF. As DNA, the CDR3 is TGTGCCAGTACTGACAGCGCCTACGAGCAGTACTTC.

This clone was seen only once. The chain employs TRBV9 and TRBJ1-1; D uncertain. The germline V and J ends were trimmed by 0 bases and 0 bases, with 9 bases remaining between them. The germline V gene encodes CDR1 SGDLS and CDR2 YYNGEE. The CDR3 covers 15 residues. For the CDR3, the DNA is TGTGCCAGCAGCGTAGAAGGAGCAATGAACACTGAAGCTTTCTTT. Translated, it gives CASSVEGAMNTEAFF.

The V gene is TRBV2, the J gene TRBJ1-1; tentatively, D is TRBD1 (5 bases). This CDR3 has 13 residues. CDR1 SNHLY and CDR2 FYNNEI come from the germline V gene. Trimming stripped 3 bases from V and 4 bases from J, with 9 bases between. The CDR3 loop is CASSDRVGTEAFF. CDR3 sequence (DNA): TGTGCCAGCAGTGACAGGGTGGGCACTGAAGCTTTCTTT.

This chain links TRBV5-6 with TRBJ1-1; D might be TRBD1 (5 bases). Germline V gene sequence: CDR1 SGHDT, CDR2 YYEEEE. The CDR3 is made up of 16 amino acids. V dropped 1 base and J dropped 4 bases, with 17 bases sitting between them. The CDR3 region has the DNA TGTGCCAGCAGCTTGTTGGGGGGGAGTGGTAGCACTGAAGCTTTCTTT. It yields the protein CASSLLGGSGSTEAFF.

V usage is TRBV7-2 and J usage is TRBJ2-7, with a tentative D call TRBD2 (6 bases). Trimming took off 4 bases at V and 7 bases at J, with 23 bases between the two ends. The CDR3 consists of 16 residues. In germline, CDR1 is SGHTA, CDR2 FQGNSA. The DNA for the CDR3 is TGTGCCAGCAGCTCAAGCGGGTTGAACTACTCTAGGGAGCAGTACTTC. Amino acids: CASSSSGLNYSREQYF.

This clone has more than one count but fewer than ten. The chain couples TRBV5-8 to TRBJ2-2, with D perhaps TRBD2 (5 bases). Germline CDR1 reads SGHTS; CDR2 reads YDEGEE. The CDR3 runs to 16 residues. V shed 4 bases and J shed 4 bases, with 17 bases lying between them. CDR3 amino acids: CASSPPGNIGTGELFF. CDR3 DNA: TGTGCCAGCAGCCCGCCCGGGAATATTGGCACCGGGGAGCTGTTTTTT.

The gene calls are TRBV19 and TRBJ1-2, with 9 bases lining up with TRBD1. CDR3 length: 15 amino acids. Trimming at V came to 3 bases and at J to 4 bases, leaving 6 bases not matched to a gene. Germline values: CDR1 LNHDA, CDR2 SQIVND (reference sequence). The CDR3 protein is CASSISGTGTYGYTF. The CDR3 DNA follows: TGTGCCAGTAGTATTTCTGGGACAGGGACCTATGGCTACACCTTC.

This chain links TRBV5-4 with TRBJ1-3; the D gene is possibly TRBD1 (5 bases). The CDR3 consists of 15 residues. Germline V CDR1 and CDR2: SGHNT, YYREEE (reference sequence). V was trimmed by 4 bases and J by 3 bases, leaving 14 bases between them. The CDR3 DNA sequence: TGTGCCAGCAGCCCGGGGGGGGTATATGGAAACACCATATATTTT. Encoded protein: CASSPGGVYGNTIYF.

The CDR3 bases are TGTGCCAGCAGCCAACAGGGGGCGCCGGCTAATGAAAAACTGTTTTTT. Its protein product is CASSQQGAPANEKLFF. The rearrangement joins TRBV14 to TRBJ1-4; 8 bases agree with TRBD1. J gave up 3 bases and V 2 bases, and 5 bases lay outside the gene matches. The CDR3 sequence is 16 residues long. Germline V gene sequence: CDR1 SGHDN, CDR2 FVKESK.

The V and J genes are TRBV30 and TRBJ2-7; TRBD2 agrees at 8 bases. Trimming took 2 bases from V and 2 from J; bases not matched to a gene: 5. There are 14 residues in the CDR3. Germline CDR1 reads GTSNPN; CDR2 reads SVGIG (reference sequence). DNA for the CDR3: TGTGCCTGGAGTTCGCTAGCGGGTACCTACGAGCAGTACTTC. This sequence encodes CAWSSLAGTYEQYF. The entire variable domain, with the rest obtained from reference TRBV30 and TRBJ2-7, is as follows: SQTIHQWPATLVQPVGSPLSLECTVEGTSNPNLYWYRQAAGRGLQLLFYSVGIGQISSEVPQNLSASRPQDRQFILSSKKLLLSDSGFYLCAWSSLAGTYEQYFGPGTRLTVT.

This rearrangement joins TRBV6-1 to TRBJ1-1; D remains ambiguous. CDR1 and CDR2 from the germline V gene are MNHNS and SASEGT. V lost 1 base to trimming and J lost 5 bases, with 8 bases between them. The CDR3 contains 13 residues. CDR3 protein: CASSEVPRTEAFF. The CDR3 nucleotides read TGTGCCAGCAGTGAAGTACCACGGACTGAAGCTTTCTTT.

The gene calls are TRBV7-6 and TRBJ1-1; TRBD1 agrees at 7 bases. The CDR3 is 14 amino acids. J lost 2 bases, V lost 1 base, and 1 base had no gene match. Germline loops: CDR1 SGHVS, CDR2 FNYEAQ. The CDR3 DNA reads TGTGCCAGCAGCTTAGGGGACAGTAACACTGAAGCTTTCTTT. It translates to CASSLGDSNTEAFF.

This chain joins TRBV6-5 and TRBJ2-7, with TRBD1 matching over 7 bases. V was clipped by 2 bases and J by 0 bases; unmatched bases: 1. Germline V lookup: CDR1 MNHEY, CDR2 SVGAGI. This CDR3 region has 14 residues. The CDR3 nucleotides read TGTGCCAGCAGTTACGGGGACAGCTCCTACGAGCAGTACTTC. As protein: CASSYGDSSYEQYF.